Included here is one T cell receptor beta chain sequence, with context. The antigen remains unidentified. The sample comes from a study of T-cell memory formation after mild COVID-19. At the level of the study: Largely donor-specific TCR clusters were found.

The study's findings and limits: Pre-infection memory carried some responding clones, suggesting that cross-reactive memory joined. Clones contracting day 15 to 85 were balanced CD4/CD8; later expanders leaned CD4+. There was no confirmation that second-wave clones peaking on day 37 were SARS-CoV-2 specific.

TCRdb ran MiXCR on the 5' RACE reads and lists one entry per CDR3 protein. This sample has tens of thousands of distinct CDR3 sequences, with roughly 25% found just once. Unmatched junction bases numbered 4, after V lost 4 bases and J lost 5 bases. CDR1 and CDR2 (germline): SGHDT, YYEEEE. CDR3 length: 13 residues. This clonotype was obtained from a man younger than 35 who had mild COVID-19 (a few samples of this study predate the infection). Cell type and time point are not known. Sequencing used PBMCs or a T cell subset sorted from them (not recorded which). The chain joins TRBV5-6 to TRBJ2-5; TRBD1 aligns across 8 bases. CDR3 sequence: CASSAQGVETQYF. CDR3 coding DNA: TGTGCCAGCAGCGCACAGGGGGTCGAGACCCAGTACTTC.